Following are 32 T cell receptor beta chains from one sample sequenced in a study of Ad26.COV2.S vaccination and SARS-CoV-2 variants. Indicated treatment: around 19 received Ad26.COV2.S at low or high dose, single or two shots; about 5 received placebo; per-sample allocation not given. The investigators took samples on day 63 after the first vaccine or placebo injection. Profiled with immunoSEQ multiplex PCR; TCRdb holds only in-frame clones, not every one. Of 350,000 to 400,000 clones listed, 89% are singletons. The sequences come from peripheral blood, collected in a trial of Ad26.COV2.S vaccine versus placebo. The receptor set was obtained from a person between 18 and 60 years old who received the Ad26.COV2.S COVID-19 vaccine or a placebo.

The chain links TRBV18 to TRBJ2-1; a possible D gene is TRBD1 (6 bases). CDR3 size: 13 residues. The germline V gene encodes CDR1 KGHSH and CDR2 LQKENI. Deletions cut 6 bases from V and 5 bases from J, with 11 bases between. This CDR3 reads CASSYDRHNEQFF. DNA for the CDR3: TGTGCCAGCTCTTACGACAGGCACAATGAGCAGTTCTTC.

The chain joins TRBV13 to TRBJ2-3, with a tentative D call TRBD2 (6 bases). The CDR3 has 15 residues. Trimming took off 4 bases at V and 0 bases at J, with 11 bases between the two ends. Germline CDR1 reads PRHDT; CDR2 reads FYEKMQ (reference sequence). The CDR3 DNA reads TGTGCCAGCAGCTACCTGGGGACTAGCACAGATACGCAGTATTTT. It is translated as CASSYLGTSTDTQYF.

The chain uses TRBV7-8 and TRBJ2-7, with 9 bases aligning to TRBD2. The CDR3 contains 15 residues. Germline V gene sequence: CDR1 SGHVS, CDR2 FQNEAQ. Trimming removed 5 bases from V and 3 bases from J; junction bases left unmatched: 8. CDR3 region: CASSEGLARDYEQYF. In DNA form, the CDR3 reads TGTGCCAGCAGCGAGGGACTAGCAAGGGACTACGAGCAGTACTTC.

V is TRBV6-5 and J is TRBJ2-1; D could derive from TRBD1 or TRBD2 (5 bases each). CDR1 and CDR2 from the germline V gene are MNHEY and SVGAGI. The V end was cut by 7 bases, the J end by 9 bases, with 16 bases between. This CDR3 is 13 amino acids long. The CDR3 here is CASTAGTMGEQFF. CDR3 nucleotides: TGTGCCAGCACTGCAGGGACGATGGGTGAGCAGTTCTTC.

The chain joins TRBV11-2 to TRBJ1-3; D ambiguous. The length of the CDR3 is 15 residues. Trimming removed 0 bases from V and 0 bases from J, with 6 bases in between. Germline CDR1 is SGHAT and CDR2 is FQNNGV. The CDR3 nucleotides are TGTGCCAGCAGCTTAGACTCCTCCTCTGGAAACACCATATATTTT. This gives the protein CASSLDSSSGNTIYF.

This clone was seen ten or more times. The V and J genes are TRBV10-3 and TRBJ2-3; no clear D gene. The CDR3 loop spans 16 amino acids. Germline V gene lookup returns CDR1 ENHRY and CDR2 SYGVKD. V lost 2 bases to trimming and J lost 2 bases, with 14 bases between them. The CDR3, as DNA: TGTGCCATCAGTGAGCGGCGAGTACGAACCACAGATACGCAGTATTTT. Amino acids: CAISERRVRTTDTQYF.

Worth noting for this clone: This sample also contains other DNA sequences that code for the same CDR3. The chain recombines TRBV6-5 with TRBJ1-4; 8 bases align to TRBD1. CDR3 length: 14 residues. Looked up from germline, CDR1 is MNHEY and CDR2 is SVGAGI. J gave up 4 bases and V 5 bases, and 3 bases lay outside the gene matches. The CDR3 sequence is CASSRTGFNEKLFF. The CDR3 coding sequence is TGTGCCAGCAGTCGGACAGGGTTTAATGAAAAACTGTTTTTT.

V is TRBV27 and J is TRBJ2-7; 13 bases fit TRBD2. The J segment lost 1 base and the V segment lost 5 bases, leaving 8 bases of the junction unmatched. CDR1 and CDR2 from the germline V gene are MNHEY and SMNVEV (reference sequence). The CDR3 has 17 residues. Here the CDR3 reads CASSPLGTSGMSYEQYF. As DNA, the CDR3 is TGTGCCAGCAGTCCCTTAGGGACTAGCGGGATGTCCTACGAGCAGTACTTC.

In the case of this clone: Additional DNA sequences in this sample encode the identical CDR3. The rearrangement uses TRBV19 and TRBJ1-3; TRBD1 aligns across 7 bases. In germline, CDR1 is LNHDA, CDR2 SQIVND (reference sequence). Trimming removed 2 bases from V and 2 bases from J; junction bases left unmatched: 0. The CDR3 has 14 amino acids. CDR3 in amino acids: CASSIRGPGNTIYF. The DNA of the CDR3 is TGTGCCAGTAGTATAAGGGGGCCTGGAAACACCATATATTTT.

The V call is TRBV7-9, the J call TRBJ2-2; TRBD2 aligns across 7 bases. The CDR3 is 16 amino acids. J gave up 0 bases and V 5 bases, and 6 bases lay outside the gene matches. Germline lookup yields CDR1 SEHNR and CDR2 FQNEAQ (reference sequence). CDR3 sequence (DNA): TGTGCCAGCAGCCAAGGCGGACTAGCGAACACCGGGGAGCTGTTTTTT. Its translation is CASSQGGLANTGELFF.

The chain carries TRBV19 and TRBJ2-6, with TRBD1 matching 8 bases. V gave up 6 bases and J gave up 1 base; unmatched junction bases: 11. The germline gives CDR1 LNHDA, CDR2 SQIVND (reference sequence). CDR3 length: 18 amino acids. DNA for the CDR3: TGTGCCAGTAGCTCTCCAGGGGGCGCGGTTTCTGGGGCCAACGTCCTGACTTTC. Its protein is CASSSPGGAVSGANVLTF.

The CDR3 region has the DNA TGTGCCAGCAGTGAAGAGTTGGGGCTCGAGCAGTACTTC. Amino acids: CASSEELGLEQYF. V gene TRBV2 combines with J gene TRBJ2-7; D may be TRBD1 (5 bases). CDR1 and CDR2 (germline): SNHLY, FYNNEI. The CDR3 spans 13 residues. V shed 1 base and J shed 6 bases, with 10 bases lying between them. The full variable domain, in which reference TRBV2 and TRBJ2-7 provide the parts outside the CDR3, is EPEVTQTPSHQVTQMGQEVILRCVPISNHLYFYWYRQILGQKVEFLVSFYNNEISEKSEIFDDQFSVERPDGSNFTLKIRSTKLEDSAMYFCASSEELGLEQYFGPGTRLTVT.

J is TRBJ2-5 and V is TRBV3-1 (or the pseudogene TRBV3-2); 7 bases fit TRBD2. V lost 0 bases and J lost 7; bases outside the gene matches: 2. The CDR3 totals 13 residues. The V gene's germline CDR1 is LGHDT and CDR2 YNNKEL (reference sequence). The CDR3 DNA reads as TGTGCCAGCAGCCAAGACAGCGGGACGACCCAGTACTTC. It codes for CASSQDSGTTQYF.

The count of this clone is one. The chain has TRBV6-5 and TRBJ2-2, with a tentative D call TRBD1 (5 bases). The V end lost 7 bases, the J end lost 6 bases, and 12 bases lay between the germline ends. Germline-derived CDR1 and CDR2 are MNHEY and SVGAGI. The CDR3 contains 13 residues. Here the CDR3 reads CASNPQGAGELFF. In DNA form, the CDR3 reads TGTGCCAGCAACCCCCAGGGTGCCGGGGAGCTGTTTTTT.

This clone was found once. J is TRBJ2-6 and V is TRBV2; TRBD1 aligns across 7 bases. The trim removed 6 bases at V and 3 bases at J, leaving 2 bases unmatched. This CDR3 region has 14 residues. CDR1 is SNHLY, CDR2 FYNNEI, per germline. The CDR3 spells CASSDRVGANVLTF. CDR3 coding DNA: TGTGCCAGCAGCGACAGGGTTGGGGCCAACGTCCTGACTTTC.

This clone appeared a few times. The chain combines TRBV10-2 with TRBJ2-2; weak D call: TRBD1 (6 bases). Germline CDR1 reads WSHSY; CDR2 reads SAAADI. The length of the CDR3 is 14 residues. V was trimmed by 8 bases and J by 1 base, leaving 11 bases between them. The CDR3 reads CASCPGQNTGELFF. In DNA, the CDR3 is TGCGCCAGCTGTCCGGGACAGAACACCGGGGAGCTGTTTTTT.

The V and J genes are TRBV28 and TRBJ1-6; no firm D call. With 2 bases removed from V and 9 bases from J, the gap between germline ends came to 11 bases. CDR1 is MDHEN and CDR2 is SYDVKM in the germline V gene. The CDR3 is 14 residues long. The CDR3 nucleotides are TGTGCCAGCAGTTTACCAGACCCCGGTTCACCCCTCCACTTT. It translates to CASSLPDPGSPLHF. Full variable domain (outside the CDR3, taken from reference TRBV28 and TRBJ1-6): DVKVTQSSRYLVKRTGEKVFLECVQDMDHENMFWYRQDPGLGLRLIYFSYDVKMKEKGDIPEGYSVSREKKERFSLILESASTNQTSMYLCASSLPDPGSPLHFGNGTRLTVT.

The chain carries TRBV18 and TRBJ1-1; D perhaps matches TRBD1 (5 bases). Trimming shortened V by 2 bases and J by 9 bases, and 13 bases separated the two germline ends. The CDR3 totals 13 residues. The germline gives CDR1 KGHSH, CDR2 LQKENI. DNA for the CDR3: TGTGCCAGCTCACCATCGGACACAAGGAAAGCTTTCTTT. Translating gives CASSPSDTRKAFF.

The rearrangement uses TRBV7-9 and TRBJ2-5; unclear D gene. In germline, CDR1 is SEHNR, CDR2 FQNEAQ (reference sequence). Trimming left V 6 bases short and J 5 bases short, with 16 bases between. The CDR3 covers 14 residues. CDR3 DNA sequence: TGTGCCAGCAGTTCTGCAGCCTACGGGGAGACCCAGTACTTC. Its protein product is CASSSAAYGETQYF.

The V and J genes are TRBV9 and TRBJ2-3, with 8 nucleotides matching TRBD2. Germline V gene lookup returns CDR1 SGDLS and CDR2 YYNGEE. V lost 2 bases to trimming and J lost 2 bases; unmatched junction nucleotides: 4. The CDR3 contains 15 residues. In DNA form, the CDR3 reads TGTGCCAGCAGCGTGTCAGCGGGGGCCACAGATACGCAGTATTTT. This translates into CASSVSAGATDTQYF. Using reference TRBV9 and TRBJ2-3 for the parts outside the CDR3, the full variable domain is DSGVTQTPKHLITATGQRVTLRCSPRSGDLSVYWYQQSLDQGLQFLIQYYNGEERAKGNILERFSAQQFPDLHSELNLSSLELGDSALYFCASSVSAGATDTQYFGPGTRLTVL.

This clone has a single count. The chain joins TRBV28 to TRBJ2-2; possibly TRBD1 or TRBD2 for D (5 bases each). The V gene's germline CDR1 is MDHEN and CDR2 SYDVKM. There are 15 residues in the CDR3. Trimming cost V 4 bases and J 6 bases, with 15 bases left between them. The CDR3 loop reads CASSSLEVGAGELFF. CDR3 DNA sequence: TGTGCCAGCAGTTCACTGGAGGTGGGGGCCGGGGAGCTGTTTTTT. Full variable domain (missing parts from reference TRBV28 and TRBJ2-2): DVKVTQSSRYLVKRTGEKVFLECVQDMDHENMFWYRQDPGLGLRLIYFSYDVKMKEKGDIPEGYSVSREKKERFSLILESASTNQTSMYLCASSSLEVGAGELFFGEGSRLTVL.

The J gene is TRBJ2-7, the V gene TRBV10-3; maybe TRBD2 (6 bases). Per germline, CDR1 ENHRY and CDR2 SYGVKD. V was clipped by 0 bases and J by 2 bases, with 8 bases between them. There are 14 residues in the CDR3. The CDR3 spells CAISESSGAYEQYF. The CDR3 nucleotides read TGTGCCATCAGTGAGTCTAGCGGAGCCTACGAGCAGTACTTC.

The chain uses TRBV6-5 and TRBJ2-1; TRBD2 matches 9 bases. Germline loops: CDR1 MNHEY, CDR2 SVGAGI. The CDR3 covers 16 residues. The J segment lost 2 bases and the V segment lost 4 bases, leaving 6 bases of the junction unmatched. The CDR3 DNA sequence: TGTGCCAGCAGTTTAGCGGGAGCCATTACCTACAATGAGCAGTTCTTC. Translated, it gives CASSLAGAITYNEQFF.

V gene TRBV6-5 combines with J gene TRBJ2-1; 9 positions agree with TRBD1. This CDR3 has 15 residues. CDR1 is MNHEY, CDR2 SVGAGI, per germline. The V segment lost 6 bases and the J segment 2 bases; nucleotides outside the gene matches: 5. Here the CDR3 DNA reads TGTGCCAGCAGCCGTCACAGGGGGCCCTACAATGAGCAGTTCTTC. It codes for CASSRHRGPYNEQFF.

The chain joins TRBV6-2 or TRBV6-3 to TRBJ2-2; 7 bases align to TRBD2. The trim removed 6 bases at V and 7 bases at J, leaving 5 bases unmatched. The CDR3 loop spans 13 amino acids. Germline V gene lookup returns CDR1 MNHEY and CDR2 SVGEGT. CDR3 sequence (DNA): TGTGCCAGCAGCTGGACTAGACTCGGGGAGCTGTTTTTT. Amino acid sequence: CASSWTRLGELFF.

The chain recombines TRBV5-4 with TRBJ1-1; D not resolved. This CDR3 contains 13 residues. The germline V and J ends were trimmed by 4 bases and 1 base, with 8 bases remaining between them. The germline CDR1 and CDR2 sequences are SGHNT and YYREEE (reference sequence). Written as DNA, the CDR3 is TGTGCCAGCAGCGCAAACAAGAACACTGAAGCTTTCTTT. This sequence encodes CASSANKNTEAFF.

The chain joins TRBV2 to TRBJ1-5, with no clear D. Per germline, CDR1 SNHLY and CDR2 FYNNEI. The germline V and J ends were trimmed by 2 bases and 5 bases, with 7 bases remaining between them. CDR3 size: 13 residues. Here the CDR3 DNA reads TGTGCCAGCAGTGAAAGCGCTTATCAGCCCCAGCATTTT. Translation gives CASSESAYQPQHF.

The DNA for the CDR3 is TGTGCCAGCAGTCACCTCGGGAGAGGGACCGGGGGGTACAATGAGCAGTTCTTC. Protein product: CASSHLGRGTGGYNEQFF. The genes are TRBV6-6 and TRBJ2-1; 7 bases match TRBD2. After removal of 5 bases from V and 4 bases from J, the junction contained 17 bases not matched to a gene. CDR1 MNHNY and CDR2 SVGAGI come from the germline V gene (reference sequence). The CDR3 is made up of 18 amino acids.

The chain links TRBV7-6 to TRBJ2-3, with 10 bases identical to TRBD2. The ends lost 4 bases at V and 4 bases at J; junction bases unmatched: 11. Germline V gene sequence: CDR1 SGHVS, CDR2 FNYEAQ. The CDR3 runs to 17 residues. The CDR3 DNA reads TGTGCCAGCAGCTATCCCTATAGCGGGAGGAGAGCAGATACGCAGTATTTT. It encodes CASSYPYSGRRADTQYF.

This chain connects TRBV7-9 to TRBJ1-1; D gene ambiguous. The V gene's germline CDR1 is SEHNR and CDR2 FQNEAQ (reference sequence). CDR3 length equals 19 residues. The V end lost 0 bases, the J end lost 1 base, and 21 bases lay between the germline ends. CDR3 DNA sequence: TGTGCCAGCAGCTTAGCGAAATATCGGAGTCGTGTGGAGAACACTGAAGCTTTCTTT. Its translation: CASSLAKYRSRVENTEAFF.

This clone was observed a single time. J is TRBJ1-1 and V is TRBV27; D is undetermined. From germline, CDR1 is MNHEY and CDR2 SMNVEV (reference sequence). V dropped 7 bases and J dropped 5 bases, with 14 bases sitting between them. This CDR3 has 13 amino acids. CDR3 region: CASTASPLTEAFF. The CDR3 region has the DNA TGTGCCAGCACCGCCTCCCCCCTAACTGAAGCTTTCTTT.

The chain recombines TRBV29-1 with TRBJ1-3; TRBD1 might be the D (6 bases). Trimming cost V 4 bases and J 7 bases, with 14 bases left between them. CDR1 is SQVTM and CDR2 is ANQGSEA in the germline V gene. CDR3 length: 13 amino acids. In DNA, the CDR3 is TGCAGCGTTGGTTCCAGGGGATTGAACACCATATATTTT. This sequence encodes CSVGSRGLNTIYF.